This entry lists 9 T cell receptor beta chains sequenced from one sample in a study of cytomegalovirus exposure and HLA in healthy donors. Both 60 Vbeta primers and 13 Jbeta primers went into the PCR. Profiled with immunoSEQ multiplex PCR; TCRdb holds only in-frame clones, not every one. The sample contains 250,000 to 350,000 clones, 75% to 90% of which appear only once. Sequenced input: PBMCs. The receptors stem from a man aged 40-49 years in good health and CMV-seropositive.

V usage is TRBV27 and J usage is TRBJ2-7; TRBD1 aligns across 9 bases. The germline gives CDR1 MNHEY, CDR2 SMNVEV (reference sequence). After removal of 2 bases from V and 4 bases from J, the junction contained 0 bases not matched to a gene. The CDR3 is 13 amino acids. The chain's CDR3 is CASSLGTGYEQYF. The CDR3, as DNA: TGTGCCAGCAGTTTAGGGACAGGGTACGAGCAGTACTTC.

The CDR3 region is CASSRVVRGEQYF. CDR3 coding DNA: TGTGCCAGTAGTCGTGTGGTCCGGGGCGAGCAGTACTTC. This chain joins TRBV19 and TRBJ2-7, with TRBD2 as a possible D gene (5 bases). Germline CDR1 and CDR2: LNHDA and SQIVND (reference sequence). Between the trimmed V and J ends, which lost 5 bases and 6 bases, there was a span of 14 bases. CDR3 length: 13 amino acids.

The CDR3 region is CASSVTGGRETQYF. DNA of the CDR3: TGCGCCAGCAGCGTCACAGGGGGACGGGAGACCCAGTACTTC. The V and J genes are TRBV5-1 and TRBJ2-5; 8 bases map to TRBD1. CDR1 and CDR2 from the germline V gene are SGHRS and YFSETQ. V shed 4 bases, J shed 5 bases, and the junction held 7 bases outside the gene matches. The CDR3 has 14 residues.

The chain couples TRBV7-9 to TRBJ2-1, with TRBD1 matching 7 bases. There are 15 residues in the CDR3. Germline lookup yields CDR1 SEHNR and CDR2 FQNEAQ (reference sequence). J was trimmed by 9 bases and V by 5 bases; bases with no gene match: 13. CDR3: CASSPPNDRESEQFF. As DNA, the CDR3 is TGTGCCAGCAGCCCCCCAAACGACAGGGAAAGTGAGCAGTTCTTC.

The V and J genes are TRBV5-4 and TRBJ1-1; D gene uncertain. Looked up from germline, CDR1 is SGHNT and CDR2 is YYREEE (reference sequence). This CDR3 has 15 residues. The germline V and J ends were trimmed by 4 bases and 0 bases, with 13 bases remaining between them. The CDR3 DNA reads TGTGCCAGCAGCCCGTCGGGTCTACTGAACACTGAAGCTTTCTTT. Translation gives CASSPSGLLNTEAFF.

The rearrangement links TRBV18 to TRBJ1-4, with a possible D match to TRBD1 (5 bases). CDR3 size: 13 residues. The germline V gene encodes CDR1 KGHSH and CDR2 LQKENI. The V end lost 5 bases, the J end lost 7 bases, and 11 bases lay between the germline ends. DNA for the CDR3: TGTGCCAGCTCAATAACAGGACGTGAAAAACTGTTTTTT. It specifies CASSITGREKLFF.

The gene calls are TRBV30 and TRBJ1-2; possibly TRBD1 for D (5 bases). In germline, CDR1 is GTSNPN, CDR2 SVGIG (reference sequence). V lost 1 base and J lost 4, with 13 bases in between. This CDR3 region has 14 residues. CDR3 in DNA: TGTGCCTGGAGTGAGGGGCTCGGGTTCTATGGCTACACCTTC. Translating gives CAWSEGLGFYGYTF.

The CDR3 region is CASSNQVGTEAFF. CDR3 coding DNA: TGTGCCAGCAGCAACCAGGTGGGCACTGAAGCTTTCTTT. The rearrangement joins TRBV7-9 to TRBJ1-1, with D unresolved. The CDR3 extends over 13 amino acids. V gave up 5 bases and J gave up 4 bases, with 11 bases separating them. The V gene's germline CDR1 is SEHNR and CDR2 FQNEAQ (reference sequence).

This chain joins TRBV18 and TRBJ2-1, with TRBD2 identical over 14 bases. CDR1 and CDR2 (germline): KGHSH, LQKENI. J lost 2 bases, V lost 2 bases, and 8 bases had no gene match. The CDR3 is made up of 19 amino acids. CDR3 in amino acids: CASSPFGTSGSSAYNEQFF. The CDR3 DNA is TGTGCCAGCTCACCATTTGGGACTAGCGGGAGTTCCGCCTACAATGAGCAGTTCTTC.